Each of the 26 T cell receptor beta chains below was sequenced from the same sample in a study of response to subunit inactivated influenza vaccine. TCRdb itself ran the RT-PCR reads through MiXCR, one entry per CDR3 protein. The table has about 300,000 distinct CDR3 sequences, about 20% seen once. Sample: PBMCs from blood, taken 21 months after vaccination. The receptor source for this set is a man between 50 and 75 years old who received an inactivated influenza vaccine.

This clonotype appeared a single time. The chain combines TRBV30 with TRBJ2-7; D is possibly TRBD1 (5 bases). This CDR3 comprises 11 residues. Germline CDR1 reads GTSNPN; CDR2 reads SVGIG (reference sequence). V was pared by 5 bases and J by 7 bases, with 12 bases between. The CDR3 spells CAWGHTTEQYF. Here the CDR3 DNA reads TGTGCCTGGGGACATACGACTGAGCAGTACTTC. The full variable domain, completed using reference TRBV30 and TRBJ2-7, is SQTIHQWPATLVQPVGSPLSLECTVEGTSNPNLYWYRQAAGRGLQLLFYSVGIGQISSEVPQNLSASRPQDRQFILSSKKLLLSDSGFYLCAWGHTTEQYFGPGTRLTVT.

The CDR3 is CASRLDRWSTDTQYF. CDR3 nucleotide sequence: TGTGCCAGCAGGCTGGACAGGTGGAGCACAGATACGCAGTATTTT. The V call is TRBV12-3 or TRBV12-4, the J call TRBJ2-3; 7 bases fit TRBD1. With V trimmed by 6 bases and J by 0 bases, 6 bases remained unmatched. The CDR3 totals 15 residues.

This clonotype was picked up a small number of times. The rearrangement uses TRBV7-9 and TRBJ1-4, with 8 positions matching TRBD1. This CDR3 is built from 13 residues. V dropped 3 bases and J dropped 8; count of bases not matched to a gene: 2. Germline CDR1 SEHNR, CDR2 FQNEAQ (reference sequence). CDR3 in amino acids: CASSFGTGEKLFF. The CDR3 bases are TGTGCCAGCAGCTTCGGGACAGGCGAAAAACTGTTTTTT.

This clonotype came up a few times. The rearrangement joins TRBV21-1 to TRBJ2-7. TRBV21-1 is designated a pseudogene. The CDR3 contains 15 residues. In DNA form, the CDR3 reads TGTGCCAGCAGCAAACGGGCATACCTCTCCTACGAGCAGTACTTC. This gives the protein CASSKRAYLSYEQYF.

J is TRBJ2-5 and V is TRBV7-2, with D possibly TRBD1 on 6 matching bases. Trimming cost V 4 bases and J 5 bases, with 14 bases left between them. CDR1 and CDR2 from the germline V gene are SGHTA and FQGNSA. The CDR3 covers 14 residues. CDR3 sequence: CASSSYREGETQYF. The CDR3 nucleotides read TGTGCCAGCAGCTCCTACAGGGAAGGGGAGACCCAGTACTTC.

In its sample, this clonotype was seen a few times. This chain links TRBV29-1 with TRBJ2-1, with TRBD2 as a possible D gene (6 bases). CDR1 and CDR2 (germline): SQVTM, ANQGSEA. Trimming left V 4 bases short and J 5 bases short, with 12 bases between. This CDR3 is 13 amino acids long. CDR3 region: CSVAGWGDNEQFF. The CDR3 nucleotides are TGCAGCGTTGCTGGATGGGGGGACAATGAGCAGTTCTTC.

The genes are TRBV10-3 and TRBJ1-2; perhaps TRBD1 as D (5 bases). V lost 8 bases and J 8 bases, leaving 12 bases between the germline ends. The germline gives CDR1 ENHRY, CDR2 SYGVKD. CDR3 length: 11 amino acids. CDR3: CAIWGNGGYTF. The CDR3 coding sequence is TGTGCCATCTGGGGGAACGGGGGCTACACCTTC.

The gene calls are TRBV19 and TRBJ1-1, with a possible D match to TRBD1 (6 bases). Trimming took off 7 bases at V and 3 bases at J, with 15 bases between the two ends. CDR3 size: 14 residues. The germline V gene has CDR1 LNHDA and CDR2 SQIVND (reference sequence). This CDR3 reads CASNVGGWYTEAFF. The CDR3 DNA reads as TGTGCCAGTAACGTGGGGGGCTGGTACACTGAAGCTTTCTTT.

This chain links TRBV13 with TRBJ2-7; 9 positions match TRBD2. The CDR3 is 15 amino acids. V lost 1 base and J lost 7; bases outside the gene matches: 8. Germline CDR1 is PRHDT and CDR2 is FYEKMQ (reference sequence). The CDR3 spells CASSLAAGGPKEQYF. CDR3 DNA sequence: TGTGCCAGCAGCTTAGCGGCGGGAGGGCCTAAAGAGCAGTACTTC. Based on the CDR3 plus reference TRBV13 and TRBJ2-7, the full variable domain is AAGVIQSPRHLIKEKRETATLKCYPIPRHDTVYWYQQGPGQDPQFLISFYEKMQSDKGSIPDRFSAQQFSDYHSELNMSSLELGDSALYFCASSLAAGGPKEQYFGPGTRLTVT.

The chain employs TRBV3-1 and TRBJ1-1; 7 bases are shared with TRBD1. Germline V gene data show CDR1 as LGHDT and CDR2 as YNNKEL (reference sequence). The CDR3 loop spans 15 amino acids. The V segment lost 4 bases and the J segment 2 bases; nucleotides outside the gene matches: 7. CDR3 in amino acids: CASSPYRDSNTEAFF. In DNA form, the CDR3 reads TGTGCCAGCAGCCCGTACCGGGACAGCAACACTGAAGCTTTCTTT. Using reference TRBV3-1 and TRBJ1-1 for the parts outside the CDR3, the full variable domain is DTAVSQTPKYLVTQMGNDKSIKCEQNLGHDTMYWYKQDSKKFLKIMFSYNNKELIINETVPNRFSPKSPDKAHLNLHINSLELGDSAVYFCASSPYRDSNTEAFFGQGTRLTVV.

The CDR3 region is CASSIEATSGRGWETQYF. The CDR3 DNA reads as TGTGCCAGTAGTATAGAGGCGACTAGCGGGAGAGGTTGGGAGACCCAGTACTTC. The J gene is TRBJ2-5, the V gene TRBV19; 12 bases map to TRBD2. The V gene's germline CDR1 is LNHDA and CDR2 SQIVND (reference sequence). Trimming removed 0 bases from V and 5 bases from J; junction bases left unmatched: 10. There are 18 residues in the CDR3.

This chain connects TRBV7-8 to TRBJ2-3, with D maybe TRBD1 (5 bases). V lost 1 base and J lost 5, with 10 bases in between. CDR1 SGHVS and CDR2 FQNEAQ come from the germline V gene. CDR3 length equals 14 residues. The CDR3: CASSLDRNVDTQYF. CDR3 nucleotides: TGTGCCAGCAGCTTAGACAGGAACGTAGATACGCAGTATTTT.

This CDR3 reads CASSQSRVMGGRGYTF. CDR3 nucleotide sequence: TGCGCCAGCAGCCAATCGCGTGTGATGGGGGGCCGTGGCTACACCTTC. The V call is TRBV4-1, the J call TRBJ1-2, with D maybe TRBD1 (6 bases). Germline loops: CDR1 MGHRA, CDR2 YSYEKL. The CDR3 runs 16 residues. Trimming removed 2 bases from V and 7 bases from J, with 20 bases in between.

This clonotype has just one count. This sequence joins TRBV4-2 and TRBJ2-6; the D is unclear. The germline V gene has CDR1 LGHNA and CDR2 YNFKEQ. With 3 bases removed from V and 0 bases from J, the gap between germline ends came to 12 bases. The CDR3 contains 17 residues. CDR3 nucleotide sequence: TGTGCCAGCAGCCAGGAATATCGGAGCTCTGGGGCCAACGTCCTGACTTTC. It codes for CASSQEYRSSGANVLTF.

This clonotype was detected only a few times. V is TRBV7-9 and J is TRBJ1-4; D possibly corresponds to TRBD1 (6 bases). V was cut by 5 bases and J by 8 bases, with 12 bases left in between. Germline V gene lookup returns CDR1 SEHNR and CDR2 FQNEAQ (reference sequence). CDR3 size: 13 residues. The CDR3 loop is CASSASGAEKLFF. CDR3 nucleotide sequence: TGTGCCAGCAGCGCTTCAGGGGCCGAAAAACTGTTTTTT.

V is TRBV5-1 and J is TRBJ2-2; TRBD1 or TRBD2 may be the D gene (5 bases each). V lost 4 bases and J lost 4, with 17 bases in between. The germline V gene has CDR1 SGHRS and CDR2 YFSETQ. This CDR3 has 16 amino acids. The CDR3 DNA reads TGCGCCAGCAGCGAGGGCCCGCTGAGGGGCACCGGGGAGCTGTTTTTT. Its translation is CASSEGPLRGTGELFF.

Only a few counts were recorded for this clonotype. The chain combines TRBV4-3 with TRBJ2-1, with TRBD1 identical over 9 bases. The CDR3 length is 15 residues. Trimming at V came to 0 bases and at J to 10 bases, leaving 7 bases not matched to a gene. CDR1 and CDR2 from the germline V gene are LGHNA and YSLEER. The CDR3, as DNA: TGCGCCAGCAGCCAAGAGGGACAGGGCCTGGGGGAGCAGTTCTTC. Its protein is CASSQEGQGLGEQFF.

The chain couples TRBV12-3 or TRBV12-4 to TRBJ1-1; D remains unclear. With 0 bases removed from V and 0 bases from J, the gap between germline ends came to 8 bases. The CDR3 has 15 amino acids. This CDR3 reads CASSLARGMNTEAFF. DNA of the CDR3: TGTGCCAGCAGTTTAGCCCGGGGAATGAACACTGAAGCTTTCTTT.

V and J are TRBV7-9 and TRBJ2-7, with D perhaps TRBD2 (5 bases). In germline, CDR1 is SEHNR, CDR2 FQNEAQ (reference sequence). This CDR3 spans 15 amino acids. Trimming pared 1 base from V and 2 bases from J, leaving 12 bases between. In DNA form, the CDR3 reads TGTGCCAGCAGCTTAGGGGGAAGAGGGACCTACGAGCAGTACTTC. This sequence encodes CASSLGGRGTYEQYF.

This clonotype showed up many times. This sequence joins TRBV20-1 and TRBJ1-5; no reliable D call. There are 12 residues in the CDR3. Germline V lookup: CDR1 DFQATT, CDR2 SNEGSKA (reference sequence). The germline V and J ends were trimmed by 6 bases and 3 bases, with 9 bases remaining between them. The CDR3 loop is CSADGPNQPQHF. CDR3 DNA sequence: TGCAGTGCCGACGGACCCAATCAGCCCCAGCATTTT.

The CDR3 spells CSVVGPLSYEQYF. The CDR3, as DNA: TGCAGCGTTGTTGGCCCCCTCTCCTACGAGCAGTACTTC. The gene calls are TRBV29-1 and TRBJ2-7; no firm D call. This CDR3 is 13 amino acids long. Trimming left V 4 bases short and J 0 bases short, with 10 bases between. The germline gives CDR1 SQVTM, CDR2 ANQGSEA.

This clonotype was counted ten times or more. V gene TRBV29-1 combines with J gene TRBJ2-5; no definite D call. CDR3 size: 15 residues. V lost 0 bases and J lost 5, with 16 bases in between. From germline, CDR1 is SQVTM and CDR2 ANQGSEA. The CDR3 DNA sequence: TGCAGCGTTGAAGATGAGGACCTGAAGCTCGAGACCCAGTACTTC. Amino acids: CSVEDEDLKLETQYF.

The V call is TRBV11-1, the J call TRBJ2-1; D remains ambiguous. The V gene's germline CDR1 is SGHAT and CDR2 FQDESV (reference sequence). V was pared by 5 bases and J by 0 bases, with 29 bases between. The CDR3 sequence is 21 residues long. The DNA of the CDR3 is TGTGCCAGCAGCACAGACGTTGCGACACGGAGAGACCGAAGCTCCTACAATGAGCAGTTCTTC. This translates into CASSTDVATRRDRSSYNEQFF.

The gene calls are TRBV20-1 and TRBJ2-7; 16 bases are shared with TRBD2. V lost 3 bases and J lost 1; bases outside the gene matches: 3. Per germline, CDR1 DFQATT and CDR2 SNEGSKA (reference sequence). The CDR3 has 16 residues. The CDR3 loop is CSASGTSGRESYEQYF. The CDR3 bases are TGCAGTGCTAGTGGGACTAGCGGGAGGGAATCCTACGAGCAGTACTTC.

This chain links TRBV10-3 with TRBJ2-2; TRBD2 aligns across 7 bases. Looked up from germline, CDR1 is ENHRY and CDR2 is SYGVKD. V shed 7 bases, J shed 0 bases, and the junction held 5 bases outside the gene matches. The CDR3 has 15 residues. This chain's CDR3 is CAIKPGLSNTGELFF. CDR3 coding DNA: TGTGCCATCAAACCGGGACTATCGAACACCGGGGAGCTGTTTTTT.

At least ten counts were recorded for this clonotype. The V call is TRBV4-3, the J call TRBJ1-1; unclear D gene. Germline CDR1 is LGHNA and CDR2 is YSLEER. This CDR3 contains 14 residues. Trimming cost V 4 bases and J 1 base, with 10 bases left between them. The CDR3 here is CASSLTTQNTEAFF. Written as DNA, the CDR3 is TGCGCCAGCAGCCTAACGACCCAGAACACTGAAGCTTTCTTT.